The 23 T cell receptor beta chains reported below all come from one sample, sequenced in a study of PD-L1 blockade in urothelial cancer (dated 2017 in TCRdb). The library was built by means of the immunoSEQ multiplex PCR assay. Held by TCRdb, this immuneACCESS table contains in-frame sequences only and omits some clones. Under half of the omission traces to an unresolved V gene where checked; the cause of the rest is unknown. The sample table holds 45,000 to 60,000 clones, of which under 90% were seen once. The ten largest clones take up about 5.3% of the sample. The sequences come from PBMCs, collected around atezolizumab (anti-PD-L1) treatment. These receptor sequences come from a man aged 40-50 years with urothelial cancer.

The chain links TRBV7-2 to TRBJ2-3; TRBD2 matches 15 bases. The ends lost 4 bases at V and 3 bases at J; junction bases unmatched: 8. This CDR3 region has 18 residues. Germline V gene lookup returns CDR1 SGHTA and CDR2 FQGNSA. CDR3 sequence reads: CASSSKPGLAGGTDTQYF. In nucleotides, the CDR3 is TGTGCCAGCAGCTCCAAGCCGGGACTAGCGGGAGGTACAGATACGCAGTATTTT.

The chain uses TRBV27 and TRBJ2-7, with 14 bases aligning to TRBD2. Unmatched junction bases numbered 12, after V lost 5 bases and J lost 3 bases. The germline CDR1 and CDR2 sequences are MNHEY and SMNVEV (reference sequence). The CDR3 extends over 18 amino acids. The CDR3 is CASSPLSPGTSGSYEQYF. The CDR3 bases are TGTGCCAGCAGTCCTCTATCTCCTGGGACTAGCGGGAGCTACGAGCAGTACTTC.

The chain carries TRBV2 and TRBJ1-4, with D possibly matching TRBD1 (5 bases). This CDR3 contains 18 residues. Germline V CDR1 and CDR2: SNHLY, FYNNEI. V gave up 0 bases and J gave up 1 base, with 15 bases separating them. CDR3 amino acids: CASSEALLGTLTNEKLFF. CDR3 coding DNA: TGTGCCAGCAGTGAAGCGCTTCTGGGGACTCTAACTAATGAAAAACTGTTTTTT.

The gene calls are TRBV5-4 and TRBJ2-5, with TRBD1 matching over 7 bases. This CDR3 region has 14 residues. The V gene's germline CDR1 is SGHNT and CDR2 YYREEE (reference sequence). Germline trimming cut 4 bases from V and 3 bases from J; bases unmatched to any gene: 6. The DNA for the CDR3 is TGTGCCAGCAGCCCCGGACAGGAGAAAGAGACCCAGTACTTC. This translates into CASSPGQEKETQYF.

The CDR3 coding sequence is TGTGCCAGCTCACCCTACCGGACAGGCGATAACTATGGCTACACCTTC. Translated, it gives CASSPYRTGDNYGYTF. This rearrangement joins TRBV18 to TRBJ1-2; 7 bases are a match to TRBD1. With V trimmed by 3 bases and J by 1 base, 8 bases remained unmatched. The CDR3 extends over 16 amino acids. Germline CDR1 is KGHSH and CDR2 is LQKENI.

CDR3 amino acids: CASSSQGPIGYGYTF. The CDR3, as DNA: TGTGCCAGCAGTTCCCAGGGCCCCATAGGGTATGGCTACACCTTC. The chain recombines TRBV27 with TRBJ1-2; the D gene is possibly TRBD1 (5 bases). The V gene's germline CDR1 is MNHEY and CDR2 SMNVEV (reference sequence). V shed 4 bases and J shed 5 bases, with 17 bases lying between them. This CDR3 region has 15 residues.

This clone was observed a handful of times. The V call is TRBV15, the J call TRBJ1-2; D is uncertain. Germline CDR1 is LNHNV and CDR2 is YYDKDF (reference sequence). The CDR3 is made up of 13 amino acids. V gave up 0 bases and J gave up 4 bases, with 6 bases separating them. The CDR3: CATSRDVGYGYTF. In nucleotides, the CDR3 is TGTGCCACCAGCAGAGATGTCGGCTATGGCTACACCTTC.

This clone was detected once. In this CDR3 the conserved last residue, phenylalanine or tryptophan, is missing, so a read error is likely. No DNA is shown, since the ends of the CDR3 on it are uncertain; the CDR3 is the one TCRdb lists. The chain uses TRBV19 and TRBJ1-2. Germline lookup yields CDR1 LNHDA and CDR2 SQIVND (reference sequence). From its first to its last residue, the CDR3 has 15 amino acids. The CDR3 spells CASSSKGAGTGGREL.

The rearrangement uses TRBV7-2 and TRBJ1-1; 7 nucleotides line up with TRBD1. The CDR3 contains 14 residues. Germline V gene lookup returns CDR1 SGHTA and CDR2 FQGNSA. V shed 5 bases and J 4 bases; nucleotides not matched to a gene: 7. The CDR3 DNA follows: TGTGCCAGCAGCCCCCGACAGGGTACCACTGAAGCTTTCTTT. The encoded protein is CASSPRQGTTEAFF. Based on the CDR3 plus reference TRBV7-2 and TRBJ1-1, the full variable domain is GAGVSQSPSNKVTEKGKDVELRCDPISGHTALYWYRQSLGQGLEFLIYFQGNSAPDKSGLPSDRFSAERTGGSVSTLTIQRTQQEDSAVYLCASSPRQGTTEAFFGQGTRLTVV.

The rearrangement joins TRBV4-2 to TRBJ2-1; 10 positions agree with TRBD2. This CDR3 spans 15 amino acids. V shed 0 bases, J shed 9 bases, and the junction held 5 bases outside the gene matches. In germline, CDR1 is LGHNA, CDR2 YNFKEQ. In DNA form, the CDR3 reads TGTGCCAGCAGCCAAGATGCTAGCGGGAGATTTGAGCAGTTCTTC. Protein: CASSQDASGRFEQFF.

The CDR3 DNA sequence: TGTGCCAGCAGTCGACAGGGAACTAATGAAAAACTGTTTTTT. Amino acids: CASSRQGTNEKLFF. The V call is TRBV28, the J call TRBJ1-4, with 7 bases identical to TRBD1. CDR3 length: 14 amino acids. Germline-derived CDR1 and CDR2 are MDHEN and SYDVKM. With V trimmed by 5 bases and J by 1 base, 1 base remained unmatched.

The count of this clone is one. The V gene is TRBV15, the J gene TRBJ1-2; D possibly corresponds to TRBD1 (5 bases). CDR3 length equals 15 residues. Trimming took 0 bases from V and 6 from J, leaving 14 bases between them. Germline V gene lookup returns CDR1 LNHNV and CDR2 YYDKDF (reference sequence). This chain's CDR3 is CATSRDGAGLNGYTF. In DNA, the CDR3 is TGTGCCACCAGCAGAGATGGGGCAGGTCTTAATGGCTACACCTTC.

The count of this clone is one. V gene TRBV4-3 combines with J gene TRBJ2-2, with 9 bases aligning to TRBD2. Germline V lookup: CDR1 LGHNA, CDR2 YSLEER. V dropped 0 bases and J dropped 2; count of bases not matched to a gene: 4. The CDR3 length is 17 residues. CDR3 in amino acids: CASSQELAGRNTGELFF. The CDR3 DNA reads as TGCGCCAGCAGCCAAGAACTAGCGGGCCGTAACACCGGGGAGCTGTTTTTT.

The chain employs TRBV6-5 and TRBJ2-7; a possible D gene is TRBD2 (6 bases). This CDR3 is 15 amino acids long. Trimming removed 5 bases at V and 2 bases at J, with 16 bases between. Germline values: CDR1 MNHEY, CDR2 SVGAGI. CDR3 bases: TGTGCCAGCAGTGCTACCGGGACTCCGACCTACGAGCAGTACTTC. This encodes CASSATGTPTYEQYF.

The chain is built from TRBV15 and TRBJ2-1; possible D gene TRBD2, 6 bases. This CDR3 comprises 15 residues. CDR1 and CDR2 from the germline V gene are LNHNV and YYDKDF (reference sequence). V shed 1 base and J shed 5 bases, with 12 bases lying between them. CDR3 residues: CATSRGSGDNNEQFF. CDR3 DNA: TGTGCCACCAGCAGAGGTAGCGGAGATAACAATGAGCAGTTCTTC.

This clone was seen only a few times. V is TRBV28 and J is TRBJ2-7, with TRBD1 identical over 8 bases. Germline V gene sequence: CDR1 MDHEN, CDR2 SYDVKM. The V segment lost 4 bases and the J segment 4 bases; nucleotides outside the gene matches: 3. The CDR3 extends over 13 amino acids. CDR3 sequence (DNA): TGTGCCAGCAGTTCTCGGACAGGGTACGAGCAGTACTTC. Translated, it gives CASSSRTGYEQYF.

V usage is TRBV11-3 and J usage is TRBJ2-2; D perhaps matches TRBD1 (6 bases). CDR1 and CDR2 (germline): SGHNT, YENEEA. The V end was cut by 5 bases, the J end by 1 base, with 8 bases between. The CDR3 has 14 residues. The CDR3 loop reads CASSLQGNTGELFF. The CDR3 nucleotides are TGTGCCAGCAGCCTACAGGGGAACACCGGGGAGCTGTTTTTT.

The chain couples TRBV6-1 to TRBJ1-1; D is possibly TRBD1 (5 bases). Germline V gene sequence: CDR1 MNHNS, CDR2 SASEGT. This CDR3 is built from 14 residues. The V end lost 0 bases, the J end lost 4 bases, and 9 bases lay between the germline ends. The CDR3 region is CASSEAGTATEAFF. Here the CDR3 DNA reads TGTGCCAGCAGTGAAGCGGGGACTGCCACTGAAGCTTTCTTT.

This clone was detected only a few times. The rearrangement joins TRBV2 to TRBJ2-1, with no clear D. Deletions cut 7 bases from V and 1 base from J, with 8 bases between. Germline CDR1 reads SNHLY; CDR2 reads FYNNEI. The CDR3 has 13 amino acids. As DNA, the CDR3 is TGTGCCAGCAAACGGAGTTCCTACAATGAGCAGTTCTTC. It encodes CASKRSSYNEQFF.

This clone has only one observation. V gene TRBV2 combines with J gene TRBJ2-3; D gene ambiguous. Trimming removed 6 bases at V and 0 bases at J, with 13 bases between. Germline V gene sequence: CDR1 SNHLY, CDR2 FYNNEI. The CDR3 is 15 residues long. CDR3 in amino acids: CASRPTGTSTDTQYF. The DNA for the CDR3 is TGTGCCAGCAGACCGACTGGCACTAGCACAGATACGCAGTATTTT.

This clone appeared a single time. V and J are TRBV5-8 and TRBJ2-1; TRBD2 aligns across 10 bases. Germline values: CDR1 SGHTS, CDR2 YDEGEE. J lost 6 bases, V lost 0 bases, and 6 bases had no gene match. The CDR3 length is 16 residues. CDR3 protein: CASSLAHTSGINEQFF. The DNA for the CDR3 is TGTGCCAGCAGCTTGGCTCACACTAGCGGGATCAATGAGCAGTTCTTC. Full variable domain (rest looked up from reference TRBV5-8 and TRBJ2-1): EAGVTQSPTHLIKTRGQQATLRCSPISGHTSVYWYQQALGLGLQFLLWYDEGEERNRGNFPPRFSGRQFPNYSSELNVNALELEDSALYLCASSLAHTSGINEQFFGPGTRLTVL.

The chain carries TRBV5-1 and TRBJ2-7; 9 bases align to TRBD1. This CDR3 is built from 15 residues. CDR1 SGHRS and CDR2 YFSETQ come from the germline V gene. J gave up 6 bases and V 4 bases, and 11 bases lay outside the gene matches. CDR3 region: CASSPELDRGAEQYF. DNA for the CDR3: TGCGCCAGCAGCCCGGAGCTGGACAGGGGTGCCGAGCAGTACTTC. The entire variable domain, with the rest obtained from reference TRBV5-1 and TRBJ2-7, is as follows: KAGVTQTPRYLIKTRGQQVTLSCSPISGHRSVSWYQQTPGQGLQFLFEYFSETQRNKGNFPGRFSGRQFSNSRSEMNVSTLELGDSALYLCASSPELDRGAEQYFGPGTRLTVT.

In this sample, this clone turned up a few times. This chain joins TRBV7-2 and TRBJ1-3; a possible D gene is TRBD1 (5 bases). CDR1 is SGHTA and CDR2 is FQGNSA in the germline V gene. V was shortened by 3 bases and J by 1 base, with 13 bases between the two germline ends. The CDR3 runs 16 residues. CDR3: CASSFLGGDSGNTIYF. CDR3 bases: TGTGCCAGCAGCTTTCTGGGAGGGGATTCTGGAAACACCATATATTTT.